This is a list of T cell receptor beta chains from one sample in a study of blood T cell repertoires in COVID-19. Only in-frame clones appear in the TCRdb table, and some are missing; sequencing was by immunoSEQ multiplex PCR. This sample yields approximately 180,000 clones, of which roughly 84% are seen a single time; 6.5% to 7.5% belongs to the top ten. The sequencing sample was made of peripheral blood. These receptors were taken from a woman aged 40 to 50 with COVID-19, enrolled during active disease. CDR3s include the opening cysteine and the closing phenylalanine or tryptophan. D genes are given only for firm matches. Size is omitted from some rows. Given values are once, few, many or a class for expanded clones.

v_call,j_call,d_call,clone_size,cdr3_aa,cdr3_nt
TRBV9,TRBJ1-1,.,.,CASSVGGAGTEAFF,TGTGCCAGCAGCGTAGGGGGCGCCGGGACTGAAGCTTTCTTT
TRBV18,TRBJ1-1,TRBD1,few,CASSRGTGVDEAFF,TGTGCCAGCTCACGGGGAACAGGGGTGGATGAAGCTTTCTTT
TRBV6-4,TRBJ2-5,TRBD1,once,CASSETGTEETQYF,TGTGCCAGCAGTGAGACCGGGACAGAAGAGACCCAGTACTTC
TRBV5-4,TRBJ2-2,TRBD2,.,CASSLKRGGLNTGELFF,TGTGCCAGCAGCTTAAAGCGGGGGGGTCTAAACACCGGGGAGCTGTTTTTT
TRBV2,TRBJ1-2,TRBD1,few,CASSTPDRAYGYGYTF,TGTGCCAGCAGTACACCCGACAGGGCCTATGGGTATGGCTACACCTTC
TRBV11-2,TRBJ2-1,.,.,CASRGPLIYNEQFF,TGTGCCAGCAGGGGGCCCTTGATCTACAATGAGCAGTTCTTC
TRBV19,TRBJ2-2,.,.,CASGESWGAVF,TGTGCCAGTGGGGAAAGTTGGGGAGCTGTTTTT
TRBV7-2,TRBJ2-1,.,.,CASSLIRAPYNEQFF,TGTGCCAGCAGCTTGATCCGAGCACCCTACAATGAGCAGTTCTTC
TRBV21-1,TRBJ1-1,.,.,CASSKAPRDRGQGEAFF,TGTGCCAGCAGCAAAGCGCCCCGGGACAGGGGGCAGGGTGAAGCTTTCTTT
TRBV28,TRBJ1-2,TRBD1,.,CASSLRQGSGYTF,TGTGCCAGCAGTTTAAGACAGGGGAGTGGCTACACCTTC
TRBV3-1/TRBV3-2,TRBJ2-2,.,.,CASSLSGRANTGELFF,TGTGCCAGCAGTCTCTCCGGGAGAGCGAACACCGGGGAGCTGTTTTTT
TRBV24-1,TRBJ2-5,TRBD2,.,CATTGGRAQETQYF,TGTGCCACCACGGGGGGTAGGGCGCAAGAGACCCAGTACTTC